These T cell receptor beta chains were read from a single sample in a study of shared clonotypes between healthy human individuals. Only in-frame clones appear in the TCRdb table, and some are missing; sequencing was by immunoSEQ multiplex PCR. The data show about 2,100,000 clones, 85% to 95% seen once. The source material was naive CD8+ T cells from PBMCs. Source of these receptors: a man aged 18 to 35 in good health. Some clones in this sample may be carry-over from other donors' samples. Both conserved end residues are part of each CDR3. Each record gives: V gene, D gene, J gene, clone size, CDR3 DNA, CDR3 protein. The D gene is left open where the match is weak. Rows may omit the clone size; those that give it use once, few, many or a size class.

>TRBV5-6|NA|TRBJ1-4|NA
TGTGCCAGCAGCGCCAGGCCAGGGAGTTTGGATGAAAAACTGTTTTTT
CASSARPGSLDEKLFF
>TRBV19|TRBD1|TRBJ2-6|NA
TGTGCCAGTAGTATAGGCCCCGACAGGGCTACTGGGGCCAACGTCCTGACTTTC
CASSIGPDRATGANVLTF
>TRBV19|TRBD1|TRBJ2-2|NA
TGTGCCAGTAGGTCTGATGCGACAGGGAATCCCGGGGAGCTGTTTTTT
CASRSDATGNPGELFF
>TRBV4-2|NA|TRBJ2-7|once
TGTGCCAGCAGCCAATTGGGGACGGAGGCGTACGAGCAGTACTTC
CASSQLGTEAYEQYF
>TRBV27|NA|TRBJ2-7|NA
TGTGCCAGCAGCTACAGGGTTTCCTACGAGCAGTACTTC
CASSYRVSYEQYF
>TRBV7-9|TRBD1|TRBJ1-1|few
TGTGCCAGCAGCTCGGACAGGGGATTGATAACTGAAGCTTTCTTT
CASSSDRGLITEAFF
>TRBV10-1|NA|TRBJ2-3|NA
TGCGCCAGCAGTGAATCCGAATACACAGATACGCAGTATTTT
CASSESEYTDTQYF
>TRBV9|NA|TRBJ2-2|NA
TGTGCCAGCAGCGTAGGAGGGGGTGCGGCCGGGGAGCTGTTTTTT
CASSVGGGAAGELFF
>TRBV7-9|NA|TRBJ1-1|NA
TGTGCCAGCAGCTTAGTTACAGCCCGCGCTGAAGCTTTCTTT
CASSLVTARAEAFF
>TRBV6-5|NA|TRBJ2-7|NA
TGTGCCAGCAGTCCGATGTCGGGGCACGAGCAGTACTTC
CASSPMSGHEQYF
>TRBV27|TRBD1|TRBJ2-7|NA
TGTGCCAGCAGTTTGAAGGGGGCCAACGAGCAGTACTTC
CASSLKGANEQYF
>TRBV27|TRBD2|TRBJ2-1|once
TGTGCCAGCAGTCCTGGACTAGCGGGAGTCCGTAATGAGCAGTTCTTC
CASSPGLAGVRNEQFF
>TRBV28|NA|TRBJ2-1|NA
TGTGCCAGCAGTTTAGGGTGGGTATCGAATGAGCAGTTCTTC
CASSLGWVSNEQFF
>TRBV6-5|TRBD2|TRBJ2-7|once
TGTGCCAGCAGTTACGCTCGGGAGGGCCGCTACGAGCAGTACTTC
CASSYAREGRYEQYF
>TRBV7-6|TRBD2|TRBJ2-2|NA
TGTGCCAGCAGCTTACCCCGCGCGGGAGTGGACACCGGGGAGCTGTTTTTT
CASSLPRAGVDTGELFF
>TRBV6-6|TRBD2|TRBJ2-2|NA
TGTGCCAGCAGTCCCCTGAACGGGAGGGGCACCGGGGAGCTGTTTTTT
CASSPLNGRGTGELFF
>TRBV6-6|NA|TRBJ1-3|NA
TGTGCCAGCAGTTACTTTAACTCGGGAGGTGGCACCATATATTTT
CASSYFNSGGGTIYF
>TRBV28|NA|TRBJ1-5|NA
TGTGCCAGCAGTTTACAGGAGCCTAATCAGCCCCAGCATTTT
CASSLQEPNQPQHF
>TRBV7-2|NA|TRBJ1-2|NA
TGTGCCAGCAGATCAACAGGGACTCGGAACTATGGCTACACCTTC
CASRSTGTRNYGYTF
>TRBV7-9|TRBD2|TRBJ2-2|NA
TGTGCCAGCAGCTTATACACGGGAGGAAACACCGGGGAGCTGTTTTTT
CASSLYTGGNTGELFF
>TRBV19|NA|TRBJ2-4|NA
TGTGCCAGTAGTCGGGCAGCCGTAGCCAAAAACATTCAGTACTTC
CASSRAAVAKNIQYF
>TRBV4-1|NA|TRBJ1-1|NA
TGCGCCAGCAGCCACTTCCGGGGGGCCGGCACTGAAGCTTTCTTT
CASSHFRGAGTEAFF
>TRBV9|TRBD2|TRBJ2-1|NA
TGTGCCAGCACGGGACTGGGCGGGAGCTTGAATGAGCAGTTCTTC
CASTGLGGSLNEQFF
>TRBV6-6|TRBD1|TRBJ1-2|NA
TGTGCCAGCAGTTACACAGGGGGCGATGGCTACACCTTC
CASSYTGGDGYTF
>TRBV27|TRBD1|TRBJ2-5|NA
TGTGCCAGCAGTATCGGGACAGGGTGGGAGACCCAGTACTTC
CASSIGTGWETQYF